A single sample is the source of the 24 T cell receptor beta chains below, sequenced in a study of T cell responses to AZD1222 COVID-19 vaccine. TCRdb's table, derived via immunoSEQ multiplex PCR, lists solely in-frame clones and lacks some. The sample includes about 83,000 clones, roughly 82% of them seen just once. Source: peripheral blood, taken on day 0 of AZD1222 vaccination. The receptors shown here come from an adult in good health.

The chain carries TRBV11-2 and TRBJ1-4; 10 nucleotides align to TRBD1. V shed 4 bases and J 0 bases; nucleotides not matched to a gene: 5. This CDR3 has 17 amino acids. Per germline, CDR1 SGHAT and CDR2 FQNNGV. CDR3 loop: CASSSYGQGATNEKLFF. CDR3 in DNA: TGTGCCAGCAGCTCTTACGGACAGGGGGCAACTAATGAAAAACTGTTTTTT.

The V call is TRBV7-9, the J call TRBJ2-5; TRBD2 aligns across 7 bases. This CDR3 comprises 18 residues. Germline loops: CDR1 SEHNR, CDR2 FQNEAQ (reference sequence). Trimming cost V 7 bases and J 3 bases; bases outside gene matches: 20. CDR3 nucleotides: TGTGCCAGCACCCAACTGGCTAGCGGCATAATACTCAAAGAGACCCAGTACTTC. Encoded protein: CASTQLASGIILKETQYF. The whole variable domain, remainder taken from reference TRBV7-9 and TRBJ2-5, is DTGVSQNPRHKITKRGQNVTFRCDPISEHNRLYWYRQTLGQGPEFLTYFQNEAQLEKSRLLSDRFSAERPKGSFSTLEIQRTEQGDSAMYLCASTQLASGIILKETQYFGPGTRLLVL.

The chain links TRBV3-1 (or the pseudogene TRBV3-2) to TRBJ1-3; D remains unclear. CDR1 and CDR2 from the germline V gene are LGHDT and YNNKEL (reference sequence). This CDR3 is 15 amino acids long. V was trimmed by 1 base and J by 5 bases, leaving 12 bases between them. CDR3 sequence (DNA): TGTGCCAGCAGCCAAGCGAGTAACTGGCGAAACACCATATATTTT. It is translated as CASSQASNWRNTIYF.

J is TRBJ2-7 and V is TRBV7-2; 8 nucleotides line up with TRBD1. The V and J ends lost 2 bases and 0 bases, in that order; junction bases with no gene match: 3. Looked up from germline, CDR1 is SGHTA and CDR2 is FQGNSA. This CDR3 spans 15 amino acids. Written as DNA, the CDR3 is TGTGCCAGCAGCTTACGACAGGGGATCTCCTACGAGCAGTACTTC. Amino acids: CASSLRQGISYEQYF. Complete variable domain (other parts from reference TRBV7-2 and TRBJ2-7): GAGVSQSPSNKVTEKGKDVELRCDPISGHTALYWYRQSLGQGLEFLIYFQGNSAPDKSGLPSDRFSAERTGGSVSTLTIQRTQQEDSAVYLCASSLRQGISYEQYFGPGTRLTVT.

The chain joins TRBV12-5 to TRBJ1-5; 7 nucleotides agree with TRBD1. The CDR3 has 16 residues. With V trimmed by 5 bases and J by 4 bases, 11 bases remained unmatched. The germline CDR1 and CDR2 sequences are LGHNT and FRNRAP. The CDR3 reads CASGLPLATGNQPQHF. The CDR3 region has the DNA TGTGCTAGTGGTCTGCCCCTAGCGACAGGGAATCAGCCCCAGCATTTT. Supplemented by reference TRBV12-5 and TRBJ1-5, the full variable domain reads DARVTQTPRHKVTEMGQEVTMRCQPILGHNTVFWYRQTMMQGLELLAYFRNRAPLDDSGMPKDRFSAEMPDATLATLKIQPSEPRDSAVYFCASGLPLATGNQPQHFGDGTRLSIL.

The rearrangement uses TRBV14 and TRBJ1-2; no definite D call. The CDR3 has 14 amino acids. Germline values: CDR1 SGHDN, CDR2 FVKESK. V was shortened by 4 bases and J by 0 bases, with 9 bases between the two germline ends. The DNA of the CDR3 is TGTGCCAGCAGCCCACGGGCCTCTAACTATGGCTACACCTTC. Amino acids: CASSPRASNYGYTF.

The table lists this clone with a count of one. The rearrangement joins TRBV9 to TRBJ1-4; D remains ambiguous. This CDR3 is built from 13 residues. Trimming took 0 bases from V and 6 from J, leaving 6 bases between them. Germline V gives CDR1 SGDLS, CDR2 YYNGEE. CDR3 nucleotides: TGTGCCAGCAGCGTAGGGGGATATGAAAAACTGTTTTTT. It translates to CASSVGGYEKLFF.

As DNA, the CDR3 is TGTGCCAGCAGCGCGGCCCTGGACAGAAAAACCTATGGCTACACCTTC. Translated: CASSAALDRKTYGYTF. This chain joins TRBV5-5 and TRBJ1-2; D might be TRBD1 (6 bases). Trimming pared 4 bases from V and 4 bases from J, leaving 20 bases between. The CDR3 contains 16 residues. The germline CDR1 and CDR2 sequences are SGHKS and YYEKEE (reference sequence).

This chain joins TRBV19 and TRBJ1-5; the D is unclear. This CDR3 is 15 amino acids long. Deletions cut 3 bases from V and 0 bases from J, with 9 bases between. The germline V gene has CDR1 LNHDA and CDR2 SQIVND (reference sequence). The CDR3 here is CASSIDQPSNQPQHF. CDR3 DNA sequence: TGTGCCAGTAGTATCGACCAGCCTAGCAATCAGCCCCAGCATTTT.

V usage is TRBV7-2 and J usage is TRBJ1-5; 8 bases line up with TRBD1. V lost 5 bases and J lost 4; bases outside the gene matches: 4. The CDR3 extends over 14 amino acids. CDR1 and CDR2 (germline): SGHTA, FQGNSA. The CDR3 loop reads CASSLRQGNQPQHF. For the CDR3, the DNA is TGTGCCAGCAGCCTAAGACAGGGGAATCAGCCCCAGCATTTT.

V usage is TRBV6-2 or TRBV6-3 and J usage is TRBJ1-5; 7 positions match TRBD1. The CDR3 length is 15 residues. The J segment lost 6 bases and the V segment lost 5 bases, leaving 10 bases of the junction unmatched. The germline V gene has CDR1 MNHEY and CDR2 SVGEGT. The CDR3 nucleotides are TGTGCCAGCAGTCAGAGAGACAGGGCCGTTCAGCCCCAGCATTTT. Translated: CASSQRDRAVQPQHF.

This clone appeared a single time. The chain has TRBV23-1 and TRBJ1-6, with D possibly TRBD1 on 5 matching bases. TRBV23-1 is given ORF status, its function remaining uncertain. The CDR3 contains 20 residues. The V and J ends lost 0 bases and 4 bases respectively, with 22 bases between them. The chain's CDR3 is CASSQSGGRIAGGYNSPLHF. Here the CDR3 DNA reads TGCGCCAGCAGTCAATCGGGGGGACGGATCGCCGGCGGGTATAATTCACCCCTCCACTTT.

The chain combines TRBV6-5 with TRBJ1-4; weak D call: TRBD1 (5 bases). The germline V gene encodes CDR1 MNHEY and CDR2 SVGAGI. Trimming stripped 3 bases from V and 8 bases from J, with 10 bases between. CDR3 length: 13 amino acids. CDR3 sequence (DNA): TGTGCCAGCAGTTATAGCGGGGCAGAAAAACTGTTTTTT. Protein sequence: CASSYSGAEKLFF.

The chain employs TRBV7-3 and TRBJ2-2; no clear D gene. The CDR3 is 17 residues long. Germline V gene data show CDR1 as SGHTA and CDR2 as FQGTGA. V lost 1 base and J lost 0, with 12 bases in between. In DNA, the CDR3 is TGTGCCAGCAGCTTAATGTTAGGCGGTGCGAACACCGGGGAGCTGTTTTTT. Its protein is CASSLMLGGANTGELFF. Supplemented by reference TRBV7-3 and TRBJ2-2, the full variable domain reads GAGVSQTPSNKVTEKGKYVELRCDPISGHTALYWYRQSLGQGPEFLIYFQGTGAADDSGLPNDRFFAVRPEGSVSTLKIQRTERGDSAVYLCASSLMLGGANTGELFFGEGSRLTVL.

This sequence joins TRBV5-4 and TRBJ2-2, with D perhaps TRBD1 or TRBD2 (5 bases each). The germline gives CDR1 SGHNT, CDR2 YYREEE (reference sequence). The CDR3 spans 18 residues. The germline V and J ends were trimmed by 1 base and 0 bases, with 16 bases remaining between them. For the CDR3, the DNA is TGTGCCAGCAGCTTGATGGTAGGGGAGATTCCGAACACCGGGGAGCTGTTTTTT. Translated: CASSLMVGEIPNTGELFF. The complete variable domain, with remaining parts taken from reference TRBV5-4 and TRBJ2-2, reads ETGVTQSPTHLIKTRGQQVTLRCSSQSGHNTVSWYQQALGQGPQFIFQYYREEENGRGNFPPRFSGLQFPNYSSELNVNALELDDSALYLCASSLMVGEIPNTGELFFGEGSRLTVL.

The V and J genes are TRBV7-8 and TRBJ1-2; D is possibly TRBD1 (6 bases). Germline V gene data show CDR1 as SGHVS and CDR2 as FQNEAQ. Trimming cost V 1 base and J 4 bases, with 13 bases left between them. This CDR3 has 15 amino acids. The chain's CDR3 is CASSLGAGEGYGYTF. The CDR3 region has the DNA TGTGCCAGCAGCTTAGGGGCAGGGGAGGGCTATGGCTACACCTTC.

The J gene is TRBJ2-1, the V gene TRBV9; 8 bases match TRBD1. The CDR3 is made up of 14 amino acids. J was trimmed by 6 bases and V by 4 bases; bases with no gene match: 6. The germline gives CDR1 SGDLS, CDR2 YYNGEE. Here the CDR3 DNA reads TGTGCCAGCAGCCCCAGGGGGCCTCGCAATGAGCAGTTCTTC. As protein: CASSPRGPRNEQFF.

The sample holds one count of this clone. This chain connects TRBV25-1 to TRBJ2-1; the D call may be TRBD1 or TRBD2 (5 bases each). Trimming removed 5 bases from V and 1 base from J, with 9 bases in between. Germline CDR1 reads MGHDK; CDR2 reads SYGVNS. The CDR3 consists of 14 residues. In nucleotides, the CDR3 is TGTGCCAGCAGTCACGGGGCGTCCTACAATGAGCAGTTCTTC. It specifies CASSHGASYNEQFF.

The chain joins TRBV28 to TRBJ2-7, with 9 nucleotides matching TRBD1. This CDR3 comprises 15 residues. Trimming removed 6 bases from V and 3 bases from J; junction bases left unmatched: 9. Germline loops: CDR1 MDHEN, CDR2 SYDVKM. The CDR3 DNA reads as TGTGCCAGCAGGGGTACGAGGGACAGGGTCTACGAGCAGTACTTC. It yields the protein CASRGTRDRVYEQYF.

This sequence joins TRBV13 and TRBJ2-7, with 10 bases that match TRBD1. J lost 4 bases, V lost 5 bases, and 5 bases had no gene match. CDR3 length: 14 residues. Germline assignment: CDR1 PRHDT and CDR2 FYEKMQ (reference sequence). The CDR3 protein is CASSGTDRGYEQYF. DNA for the CDR3: TGTGCCAGCAGCGGAACGGACAGGGGGTACGAGCAGTACTTC.

The chain is built from TRBV21-1 and TRBJ1-3. TRBV21-1 is a recognized pseudogene. The CDR3 is made up of 11 amino acids. CDR3 sequence reads: CASSTKRGGYF. The CDR3 nucleotides read TGTGCCAGCAGCACCAAACGGGGAGGATATTTT.

The chain recombines TRBV4-1 with TRBJ1-2; D is unresolved. Germline CDR1 and CDR2: MGHRA and YSYEKL. The V gene lost 1 base and the J gene lost 1 base, with 7 bases spanning the gap. The CDR3 covers 14 residues. CDR3 sequence reads: CASSQAGLNYGYTF. DNA for the CDR3: TGCGCCAGCAGCCAAGCCGGCCTTAACTATGGCTACACCTTC.

This clone showed up many times. The chain employs TRBV7-9 and TRBJ2-2; no definite D call. The CDR3 has 15 residues. V lost 5 bases and J lost 4, with 14 bases in between. Germline V gene lookup returns CDR1 SEHNR and CDR2 FQNEAQ (reference sequence). This CDR3 reads CASSHRPTGTGELFF. The CDR3 DNA reads as TGTGCCAGCAGCCATCGACCGACGGGCACCGGGGAGCTGTTTTTT.

The gene calls are TRBV7-3 and TRBJ2-1, with a weak D call TRBD1 (6 bases). The germline CDR1 and CDR2 sequences are SGHTA and FQGTGA. The CDR3 has 16 residues. The V and J ends lost 5 bases and 3 bases respectively, with 17 bases between them. The CDR3 bases are TGTGCCAGCAGCCCCGAGACAGGCGAATACTACAATGAGCAGTTCTTC. It yields the protein CASSPETGEYYNEQFF. Filled out from reference TRBV7-3 and TRBJ2-1, the complete variable domain reads GAGVSQTPSNKVTEKGKYVELRCDPISGHTALYWYRQSLGQGPEFLIYFQGTGAADDSGLPNDRFFAVRPEGSVSTLKIQRTERGDSAVYLCASSPETGEYYNEQFFGPGTRLTVL.